Given below is one T cell receptor (beta chain) in context. This CDR3 comprises 15 residues. Germline CDR1 and CDR2: KGHDR and SFDVKD. The J segment lost 4 bases and the V segment lost 3 bases, leaving 4 bases of the junction unmatched. The sample is drawn from a study of control samples from healthy donors and cancer patients. Produced via immunoSEQ multiplex PCR; TCRdb's table is partial and in-frame only. The sample has about 110,000 clones; around 89% are singletons. The receptor was isolated from a woman aged 55 to 70 with lung cancer. Sequencing was done on a sample of PBMCs. The chain links TRBV24-1 to TRBJ2-7; TRBD1 aligns across 11 bases. Here the CDR3 reads CATSDGGQGGYEQYF. In nucleotides, the CDR3 is TGTGCCACCAGTGATGGGGGACAGGGGGGATACGAGCAGTACTTC.